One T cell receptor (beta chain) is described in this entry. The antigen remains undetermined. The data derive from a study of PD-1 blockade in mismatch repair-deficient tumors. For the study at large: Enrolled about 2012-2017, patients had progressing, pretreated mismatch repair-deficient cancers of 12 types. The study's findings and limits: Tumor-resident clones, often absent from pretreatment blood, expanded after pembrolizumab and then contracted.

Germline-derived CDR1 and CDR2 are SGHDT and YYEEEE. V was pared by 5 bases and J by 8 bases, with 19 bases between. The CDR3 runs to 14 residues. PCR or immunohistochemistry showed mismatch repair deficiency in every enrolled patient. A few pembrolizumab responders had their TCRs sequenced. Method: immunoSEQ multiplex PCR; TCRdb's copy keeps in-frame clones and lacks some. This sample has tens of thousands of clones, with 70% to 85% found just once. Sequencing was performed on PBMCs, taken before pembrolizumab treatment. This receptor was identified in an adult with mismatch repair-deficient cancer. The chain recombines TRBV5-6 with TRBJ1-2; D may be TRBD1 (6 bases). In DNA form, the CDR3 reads TGTGCCAGCAGTGGAATATTCAGGGGTGGAGGCTACACCTTC. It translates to CASSGIFRGGGYTF.